A selection of T cell receptor beta chains follows, all from one sample in a study of PD-L1 blockade in urothelial cancer. Generated by immunoSEQ multiplex PCR, the TCRdb table keeps only in-frame clones and is missing some. Of approximately 72,000 clones listed, 86% are singletons. The specimen comprised PBMCs, sampled around atezolizumab (anti-PD-L1) treatment. The receptors shown here come from a man between 60 and 70 years old with urothelial cancer. Both conserved end residues are part of each CDR3. A D gene is named only where the DNA matches it firmly. Where a row states a size, it is once, few, many or the class of an expanded clone; other rows omit it.

d_call | j_call | v_call | clone_size | cdr3_nt | cdr3_aa
TRBD2 | TRBJ2-3 | TRBV6-1 | . | TGTGCCAGCAGGGCTAGCGGAAGCACAGATACGCAGTATTTT | CASRASGSTDTQYF
. | TRBJ1-1 | TRBV5-4 | . | TGTGCCAGCAGCGGAAGGCGGGCCATGAACACTGAAGCTTTCTTT | CASSGRRAMNTEAFF
. | TRBJ2-7 | TRBV11-3 | . | TGTGCCAGCAGATTAGGGGGCGGGGGCCCCTACGAGCAGTACTTC | CASRLGGGGPYEQYF
TRBD1 | TRBJ2-7 | TRBV11-3 | . | TGTGCCAGCAGCTTAGAGGGACAGGGGAGCTACGAGCAGTACTTC | CASSLEGQGSYEQYF
. | TRBJ1-1 | TRBV5-5 | . | TGTGCCAGCAGCTCCCAATTGTACACTGAAGCTTTCTTT | CASSSQLYTEAFF
. | TRBJ1-6 | TRBV28 | few | TGTGCCAGCAGTAGGACTCTTCGTTCACCCCTCCACTTT | CASSRTLRSPLHF
. | TRBJ2-3 | TRBV15 | . | TGTGCCACCAGCCGAAGGACTTTTAACACAGATACGCAGTATTTT | CATSRRTFNTDTQYF
TRBD2 | TRBJ2-3 | TRBV7-3 | . | TGTGCCAGCAGCTCGGGACTAGATGCAGATACGCAGTATTTT | CASSSGLDADTQYF
. | TRBJ2-5 | TRBV7-2 | . | TGTGCCAGCAGCCCACCGGGGATTCAAGAGACCCAGTACTTC | CASSPPGIQETQYF
TRBD1 | TRBJ2-7 | TRBV11-3 | . | TGTGCCAGCAGCTTAGATGGCGGGGACAGGGCAAAGTACTTC | CASSLDGGDRAKYF
. | TRBJ2-1 | TRBV21-1 | once | TGTGCCAGCATCGCCGGGTTGCCCGCCTACAATGAGCAGTTCTTC | CASIAGLPAYNEQFF
. | TRBJ2-7 | TRBV23-1 | . | TGCGCCAGCAGTCATAGTGGGTGGAGGTCCTACGAGCAGTACTTC | CASSHSGWRSYEQYF
TRBD1 | TRBJ2-5 | TRBV6-5 | . | TGTGCCAGCGGGGACAGGGGAGAGACCCAGTACTTC | CASGDRGETQYF
TRBD1 | TRBJ2-7 | TRBV28 | . | TGTGCCACCCATTTTACCGGGACAGGGGGCGAGCAGTACTTC | CATHFTGTGGEQYF
TRBD1 | TRBJ1-1 | TRBV18 | . | TGTGCCAGCTCACCAGGACAGGGGGGGACTGAAGCTTTCTTT | CASSPGQGGTEAFF
. | TRBJ2-7 | TRBV11-2 | . | TGTGCCAGCAGCCCCCAAATTAGCGGATACGAGCAGTACTTC | CASSPQISGYEQYF
. | TRBJ1-3 | TRBV2 | . | TGTGCCAGCAGTGACTCCACAGTCTTCTCTGGAAACACCATATATTTT | CASSDSTVFSGNTIYF
TRBD2 | TRBJ2-3 | TRBV30 | . | TGTGCCTGGAGTGTACTGGGGGGGAGAACTCAGGGGTATTTT | CAWSVLGGRTQGYF
. | TRBJ1-5 | TRBV12-2 | . | TGTGCAAGTCGCCTGGAGGGGTGGAACCCACAGCCCCAGCATTTT | CASRLEGWNPQPQHF
TRBD1 | TRBJ2-7 | TRBV6-6 | . | TGTGCCAGCAGTTACGGGGGACAGGCCTACGAGCAGTACTTC | CASSYGGQAYEQYF
TRBD1 | TRBJ1-6 | TRBV2 | few | TGTGCCAGCAGCGCCGGACAGGGTGGGCCACCCCTCCACTTT | CASSAGQGGPPLHF
. | TRBJ2-2 | TRBV4-2 | . | TGTGCCAGCAGCCAGGGGGCACTTTACACCGGGGAGCTGTTTTTT | CASSQGALYTGELFF
. | TRBJ1-2 | TRBV19 | . | TGTGCCAGTAGTATCACAGGGAGGGACTATGGCTACACCTTC | CASSITGRDYGYTF
. | TRBJ2-3 | TRBV10-1 | once | TGCGCCAGCAGTGAGTCCGGAGGGGGGGCCTGGGATACGCAGTATTTT | CASSESGGGAWDTQYF
. | TRBJ1-1 | TRBV2 | few | TGTGCCAGCAAGGAGACCGTAGCTTTCTTT | CASKETVAFF
. | TRBJ2-6 | TRBV18 | . | TGTGCCAGCTCACCGAGAGAGCGCTCTGGGGCCAACGTCCTGACTTTC | CASSPRERSGANVLTF
. | TRBJ1-2 | TRBV6-1 | . | TGTGCCAGCAGCAGACAGGTGGGCTATGGCTACACCTTC | CASSRQVGYGYTF
. | TRBJ2-6 | TRBV5-1 | . | TGCGCCAGCACGAGGGAATCCGGGGCCAACGTCCTGACTTTC | CASTRESGANVLTF
TRBD1 | TRBJ2-2 | TRBV13 | once | TGTGCCAGCAGCTTAGTTGGGACAGGGGGCGCAGAGCTGTTTTTT | CASSLVGTGGAELFF
. | TRBJ1-2 | TRBV11-2 | . | TGTGCCAGCAGCTTCAGAAGAGGGTTTGACTATGGCTACACCTTC | CASSFRRGFDYGYTF
. | TRBJ1-4 | TRBV5-8 | . | TGTGCCAGCAGCTTGAGTAACCGGGGGGAAGAAAAACTGTTTTTT | CASSLSNRGEEKLFF